Given below is one T cell receptor (beta chain) in context. Sequenced by immunoSEQ multiplex PCR; TCRdb stores in-frame clones only, minus some. The table includes approximately 44,000 clones, roughly 92% detected once. The entry originates in a study of T cell changes during pregnancy in multiple sclerosis. Germline V gene lookup returns CDR1 SGHRS and CDR2 YFSETQ. The CDR3 extends over 17 amino acids. Trimming cost V 2 bases and J 2 bases; bases outside gene matches: 8. The source is a female donor with multiple sclerosis, enrolled in a pregnancy study. This rearrangement joins TRBV5-1 to TRBJ2-1, with TRBD1 matching over 9 bases. This specimen consisted of CD4+ T cells from peripheral blood mononuclear cells, obtained in the third trimester of pregnancy. The CDR3 region has the DNA TGCGCCAGCAGCTTCCCTGACAGGGGGGGGACCTACAATGAGCAGTTCTTC. Its protein product is CASSFPDRGGTYNEQFF.